A selection of T cell receptor beta chains follows, all from one sample in a study of cytomegalovirus exposure and HLA in healthy donors. Repertoires were generated with immunoSEQ multiplex PCR, while TCRdb's copy carries only in-frame clones and drops some. The table lists some 150,000 clones, more than 75% of them singletons. The sequenced material came from PBMCs. Every receptor here comes from a woman in her thirties or forties in good health and CMV-seropositive. The CDR3 runs from the conserved cysteine through the conserved F or W. The D gene is left open where the match is weak. Part of the rows lack a size; the others show once, few, many or a class for expanded clones.

clone size: -; V gene: TRBV4-2; D gene: TRBD2; J gene: TRBJ2-7; CDR3 DNA: TGTGCCAGCAGCCAGACGCCGGGACTAGCGGGCCCCTACGAGCAGTACTTC; CDR3 protein: CASSQTPGLAGPYEQYF
clone size: -; V gene: TRBV5-1; D gene: -; J gene: TRBJ2-2; CDR3 DNA: TGCGCCAGCAGCTTGGTCGGTGCGAACACCGGGGAGCTGTTTTTT; CDR3 protein: CASSLVGANTGELFF
clone size: -; V gene: TRBV28; D gene: TRBD1; J gene: TRBJ2-5; CDR3 DNA: TGTGCCAGCAGTTTAGGGGTCGGGACAGGACAAGAGACCCAGTACTTC; CDR3 protein: CASSLGVGTGQETQYF
clone size: -; V gene: TRBV6-6; D gene: TRBD2; J gene: TRBJ2-7; CDR3 DNA: TGTGCCAGCAGACCGGGGGGGAGTTCTATCCACGAGCAGTACTTC; CDR3 protein: CASRPGGSSIHEQYF
clone size: -; V gene: TRBV7-6; D gene: TRBD1; J gene: TRBJ2-2; CDR3 DNA: TGTGCCAGCAGCCAGGGGACAGGCATCCCCGGGGAGCTGTTTTTT; CDR3 protein: CASSQGTGIPGELFF
clone size: -; V gene: TRBV4-2; D gene: -; J gene: TRBJ2-3; CDR3 DNA: TGTGCCAGCAGCAAATCACCACAGGGTGCAGATACGCAGTATTTT; CDR3 protein: CASSKSPQGADTQYF
clone size: once; V gene: TRBV27; D gene: -; J gene: TRBJ1-1; CDR3 DNA: TGTGCCAGCAGACTAGGAGTATTGAACACTGAAGCTTTCTTT; CDR3 protein: CASRLGVLNTEAFF
clone size: -; V gene: TRBV15; D gene: -; J gene: TRBJ1-5; CDR3 DNA: TGTGCCACCAGCAGAGATCGACCGGGGGGCCAGCCCCAGCATTTT; CDR3 protein: CATSRDRPGGQPQHF
clone size: -; V gene: TRBV18; D gene: -; J gene: TRBJ2-5; CDR3 DNA: TGTGCCAGCTCACCGCGGTTGGGGGGCCAAGAGACCCAGTACTTC; CDR3 protein: CASSPRLGGQETQYF
clone size: -; V gene: TRBV30; D gene: -; J gene: TRBJ1-2; CDR3 DNA: TGTGCCTGGACGCGGGCCGGGGTTCCCTATGGCTACACCTTC; CDR3 protein: CAWTRAGVPYGYTF
clone size: -; V gene: TRBV7-2; D gene: -; J gene: TRBJ2-7; CDR3 DNA: TGTGCCAGCAGTGATTCTAACGAGCAGTACTTC; CDR3 protein: CASSDSNEQYF
clone size: once; V gene: TRBV7-2; D gene: TRBD2; J gene: TRBJ2-5; CDR3 DNA: TGTGCCAGCAGCTTAGAGGGCGGGAGGATTGAGACCCAGTACTTC; CDR3 protein: CASSLEGGRIETQYF
clone size: -; V gene: TRBV30; D gene: -; J gene: TRBJ1-3; CDR3 DNA: TGTGCCTTCATTCTGGGCGGGGGCTCTGGAAACACCATATATTTT; CDR3 protein: CAFILGGGSGNTIYF
clone size: -; V gene: TRBV4-2; D gene: TRBD1; J gene: TRBJ1-5; CDR3 DNA: TGTGCCAGCAGCCAAGACGGGACAGGGAACCAGCCCCAGCATTTT; CDR3 protein: CASSQDGTGNQPQHF
clone size: few; V gene: TRBV11-2; D gene: -; J gene: TRBJ2-3; CDR3 DNA: TGTGCCAGCAGCCCGGGGTTTAGCACAGATACGCAGTATTTT; CDR3 protein: CASSPGFSTDTQYF
clone size: -; V gene: TRBV27; D gene: -; J gene: TRBJ1-5; CDR3 DNA: TGTGCCAGCAGACGAACAGGTGCCAATCAGCCCCAGCATTTT; CDR3 protein: CASRRTGANQPQHF
clone size: few; V gene: TRBV27; D gene: TRBD2; J gene: TRBJ2-7; CDR3 DNA: TGTGCCAGCAGCCCCCCCGCACTAGCGGGAGTCCACGAGCAGTACTTC; CDR3 protein: CASSPPALAGVHEQYF
clone size: once; V gene: TRBV7-8; D gene: -; J gene: TRBJ2-2; CDR3 DNA: TGTGCCAGCAGCTCACTAGGGGGGGCGAACACCGGGGAGCTGTTTTTT; CDR3 protein: CASSSLGGANTGELFF
clone size: -; V gene: TRBV11-3; D gene: -; J gene: TRBJ2-6; CDR3 DNA: TGTGCCAGCAGCCCCATGACTGCATTCTCTGGGGCCAACGTCCTGACTTTC; CDR3 protein: CASSPMTAFSGANVLTF
clone size: few; V gene: TRBV29-1; D gene: TRBD1; J gene: TRBJ1-5; CDR3 DNA: TGCAGCGTCCGACAGGGGGATCAGCCCCAGCATTTT; CDR3 protein: CSVRQGDQPQHF
clone size: -; V gene: TRBV4-2; D gene: TRBD2; J gene: TRBJ2-3; CDR3 DNA: TGTGCCAGCAGCCAAGATACGGCGGGAGTGGCAGATACGCAGTATTTT; CDR3 protein: CASSQDTAGVADTQYF
clone size: -; V gene: TRBV27; D gene: -; J gene: TRBJ2-4; CDR3 DNA: TGTGCCAGCAGTTCTCTAGCCAAAAACATTCAGTACTTC; CDR3 protein: CASSSLAKNIQYF
clone size: once; V gene: TRBV30; D gene: -; J gene: TRBJ1-1; CDR3 DNA: TGTGCCTGGAGTGCAGGGTTCGGGGCTTTCTTT; CDR3 protein: CAWSAGFGAFF
clone size: once; V gene: TRBV9; D gene: TRBD2; J gene: TRBJ2-7; CDR3 DNA: TGTGCCAGCAGCCCGACGATGCTAGCGGGAGACTCCTACGAGCAGTACTTC; CDR3 protein: CASSPTMLAGDSYEQYF
clone size: few; V gene: TRBV2; D gene: -; J gene: TRBJ1-4; CDR3 DNA: TGTGCCAGCCAAGTGGAGGGTGAAAAACTGTTTTTT; CDR3 protein: CASQVEGEKLFF
clone size: -; V gene: TRBV27; D gene: -; J gene: TRBJ1-3; CDR3 DNA: TGTGCCAGCAGTCCCGGGATCTCTGGAAACACCATATATTTT; CDR3 protein: CASSPGISGNTIYF
clone size: -; V gene: TRBV7-3; D gene: -; J gene: TRBJ2-3; CDR3 DNA: TGTGCCAGCAGCCCCGGGACTTCGACGAGCACAGATACGCAGTATTTT; CDR3 protein: CASSPGTSTSTDTQYF
clone size: once; V gene: TRBV5-6; D gene: TRBD2; J gene: TRBJ2-7; CDR3 DNA: TGTGCCAGCAGCCTGAAGGTAGCGGGAGACGAGCAGTACTTC; CDR3 protein: CASSLKVAGDEQYF
clone size: -; V gene: TRBV9; D gene: TRBD2; J gene: TRBJ2-3; CDR3 DNA: TGTGCCAGCAGCGTAGGACTAGCGGGAGGGCGGGGCACAGATACGCAGTATTTT; CDR3 protein: CASSVGLAGGRGTDTQYF
clone size: few; V gene: TRBV19; D gene: TRBD1; J gene: TRBJ1-4; CDR3 DNA: TGTGCCAGTAGTATGGACAGGGGCCTTGAAAAACTGTTTTTT; CDR3 protein: CASSMDRGLEKLFF
clone size: -; V gene: TRBV10-3; D gene: TRBD2; J gene: TRBJ2-1; CDR3 DNA: TGTGCCATCAGTGGATCGGGACTATCCCCGACCAGCACCTACAATGAGCAGTTCTTC; CDR3 protein: CAISGSGLSPTSTYNEQFF
clone size: many; V gene: TRBV18; D gene: TRBD1; J gene: TRBJ2-3; CDR3 DNA: TGTGCCAGCTCACCACCAACAGGGGGTCGGAGGACAGATACGCAGTATTTT; CDR3 protein: CASSPPTGGRRTDTQYF
clone size: -; V gene: TRBV10-2; D gene: TRBD2; J gene: TRBJ2-1; CDR3 DNA: TGCGCCAGCATAAGCGGGAGTTCCTACAATGAGCAGTTCTTC; CDR3 protein: CASISGSSYNEQFF
clone size: -; V gene: TRBV5-4; D gene: -; J gene: TRBJ2-5; CDR3 DNA: TGTGCCAGCAGCACAGGGACCCAAGAGACCCAGTACTTC; CDR3 protein: CASSTGTQETQYF
clone size: -; V gene: TRBV27; D gene: -; J gene: TRBJ2-1; CDR3 DNA: TGTGCCAGCAGTAGGACTTTCGGTGAGCAGTTCTTC; CDR3 protein: CASSRTFGEQFF
clone size: many; V gene: TRBV2; D gene: -; J gene: TRBJ2-1; CDR3 DNA: TGTGCCAGCAGTGAACCCCGGGGTGAGCAGTTCTTC; CDR3 protein: CASSEPRGEQFF
clone size: -; V gene: TRBV7-9; D gene: TRBD1; J gene: TRBJ1-5; CDR3 DNA: TGTGCCAGCAGCTTAGAGGGACAGGGGCATCAGCCCCAGCATTTT; CDR3 protein: CASSLEGQGHQPQHF
clone size: -; V gene: TRBV5-1; D gene: TRBD2; J gene: TRBJ2-6; CDR3 DNA: TGCGCCAGCAGCTTGGTTCTAGCGGGAGCCGGGGCCAACGTCCTGACTTTC; CDR3 protein: CASSLVLAGAGANVLTF
clone size: few; V gene: TRBV6-5; D gene: -; J gene: TRBJ2-6; CDR3 DNA: TGTGCCAGCAGCGGCGGGGCTGGGGCCAACGTCCTGACTTTC; CDR3 protein: CASSGGAGANVLTF
clone size: few; V gene: TRBV9; D gene: TRBD1; J gene: TRBJ2-7; CDR3 DNA: TGTGCCAGCAGCCCCCCAACAGGGGTCAACGAGCAGTACTTC; CDR3 protein: CASSPPTGVNEQYF